The clone carrying this TCR beta chain was picked up a small number of times. Germline assignment: CDR1 KGHDR and CDR2 SFDVKD. This CDR3 spans 13 amino acids. Trimming took 4 bases from V and 3 from J, leaving 7 bases between them. Libraries were prepared by immunoSEQ multiplex PCR; TCRdb keeps only in-frame clonotypes and omits some of them. The data show 100,000 to 150,000 clones, with around 92% seen just once and approximately 0.58% held by the top ten. These data come from a study of control samples from healthy donors and cancer patients. The chain employs TRBV24-1 and TRBJ2-3; the D is unclear. The specimen sequenced was PBMCs. This clonotype was sampled from a man older than 75 with head and neck cancer. Here the CDR3 reads CATSDSWTDTQYF. As DNA, the CDR3 is TGTGCCACCAGTGACAGCTGGACAGATACGCAGTATTTT.